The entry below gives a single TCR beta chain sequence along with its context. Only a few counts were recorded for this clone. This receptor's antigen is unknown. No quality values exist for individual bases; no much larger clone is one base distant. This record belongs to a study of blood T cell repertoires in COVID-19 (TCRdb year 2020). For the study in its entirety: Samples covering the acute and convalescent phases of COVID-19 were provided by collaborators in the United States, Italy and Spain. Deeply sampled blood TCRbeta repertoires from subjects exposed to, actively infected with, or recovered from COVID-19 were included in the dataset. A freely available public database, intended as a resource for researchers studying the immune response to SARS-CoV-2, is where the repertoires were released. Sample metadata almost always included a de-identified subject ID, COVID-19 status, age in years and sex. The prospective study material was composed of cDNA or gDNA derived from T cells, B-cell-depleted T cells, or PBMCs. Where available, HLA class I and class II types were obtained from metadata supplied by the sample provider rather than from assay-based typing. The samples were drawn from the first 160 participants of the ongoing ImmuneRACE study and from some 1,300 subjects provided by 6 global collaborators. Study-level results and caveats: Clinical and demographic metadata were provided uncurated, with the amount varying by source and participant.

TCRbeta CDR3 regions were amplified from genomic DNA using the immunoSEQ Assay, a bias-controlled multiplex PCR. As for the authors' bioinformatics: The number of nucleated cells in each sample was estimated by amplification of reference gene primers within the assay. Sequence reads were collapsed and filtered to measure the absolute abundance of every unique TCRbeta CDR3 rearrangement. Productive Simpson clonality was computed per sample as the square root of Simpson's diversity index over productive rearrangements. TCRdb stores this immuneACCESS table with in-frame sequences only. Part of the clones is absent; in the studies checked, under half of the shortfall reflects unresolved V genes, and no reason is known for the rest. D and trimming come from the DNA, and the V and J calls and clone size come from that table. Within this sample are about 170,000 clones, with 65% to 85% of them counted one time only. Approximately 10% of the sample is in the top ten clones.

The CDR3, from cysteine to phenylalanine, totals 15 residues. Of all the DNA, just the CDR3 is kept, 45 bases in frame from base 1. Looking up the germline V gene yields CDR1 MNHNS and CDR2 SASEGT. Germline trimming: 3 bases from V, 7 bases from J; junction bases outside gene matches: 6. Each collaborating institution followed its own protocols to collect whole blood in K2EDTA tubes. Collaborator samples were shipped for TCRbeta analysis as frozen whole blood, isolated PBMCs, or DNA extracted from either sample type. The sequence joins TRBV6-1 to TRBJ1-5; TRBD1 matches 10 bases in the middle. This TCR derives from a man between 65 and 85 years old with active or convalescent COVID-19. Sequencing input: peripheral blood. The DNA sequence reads TGTGCCAGCAGTGACCCGACAGGGGGCGGGCAGCCCCAGCATTTT. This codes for CASSDPTGGGQPQHF.